The 25 T cell receptor beta chains below come from one sample, sequenced in a study of blood T cell repertoires in COVID-19. The table came from immunoSEQ multiplex PCR; TCRdb's copy has only in-frame clones and leaves some out. The table shows 250,000 to 400,000 clones, with about 89% occurring only once. What was sequenced was PBMCs or T cells enriched from blood (not recorded which). The receptors were sampled from a man in his 60s who had recovered from COVID-19.

Written as DNA, the CDR3 is TGTGCCAGCAGTTTTTCGCTACTCTACGAGCAGTACTTC. The encoded protein is CASSFSLLYEQYF. The V call is TRBV12-3 or TRBV12-4, the J call TRBJ2-5, with no clear D. The J call could be wrong; TRBJ2-7 is a better fit for the DNA end. CDR3 length: 13 amino acids.

This clone is a singleton in its sample. The V and J genes are TRBV7-3 and TRBJ1-1; 8 nucleotides align to TRBD1. There are 14 residues in the CDR3. V lost 5 bases to trimming and J lost 3 bases; unmatched junction nucleotides: 5. Germline assignment: CDR1 SGHTA and CDR2 FQGTGA. The chain's CDR3 is CASSPGQGHTEAFF. The DNA of the CDR3 is TGTGCCAGCAGCCCCGGACAGGGACACACTGAAGCTTTCTTT.

The chain links TRBV24-1 to TRBJ2-2; D is unclear. The V end lost 4 bases, the J end lost 6 bases, and 14 bases lay between the germline ends. CDR3 length: 15 amino acids. Germline assignment: CDR1 KGHDR and CDR2 SFDVKD. The chain's CDR3 is CATSDHAVRPGELFF. The CDR3 coding sequence is TGTGCCACCAGTGACCACGCCGTCAGGCCCGGGGAGCTGTTTTTT.

The chain recombines TRBV19 with TRBJ1-3; perhaps TRBD1 as D (6 bases). With 11 bases removed from V and 0 bases from J, the gap between germline ends came to 11 bases. This CDR3 spans 13 amino acids. The germline gives CDR1 LNHDA, CDR2 SQIVND (reference sequence). CDR3 sequence: CAARTASGNTIYF. DNA of the CDR3: TGTGCCGCTAGGACAGCCTCTGGAAACACCATATATTTT.

The chain uses TRBV7-9 and TRBJ1-1, with TRBD1 matching 8 bases. After removal of 7 bases from V and 8 bases from J, the junction contained 12 bases not matched to a gene. Germline V gene data show CDR1 as SEHNR and CDR2 as FQNEAQ (reference sequence). This CDR3 comprises 14 residues. The CDR3: CASIIGQGPTEAFF. The CDR3 coding sequence is TGTGCCAGCATCATTGGACAGGGTCCTACCGAAGCTTTCTTT. The full variable domain, completed using reference TRBV7-9 and TRBJ1-1, is DTGVSQNPRHKITKRGQNVTFRCDPISEHNRLYWYRQTLGQGPEFLTYFQNEAQLEKSRLLSDRFSAERPKGSFSTLEIQRTEQGDSAMYLCASIIGQGPTEAFFGQGTRLTVV.

The chain links TRBV7-9 to TRBJ1-1, with D possibly TRBD1 on 6 matching bases. The germline V and J ends were trimmed by 1 base and 0 bases, with 21 bases remaining between them. Per germline, CDR1 SEHNR and CDR2 FQNEAQ (reference sequence). The CDR3 runs 19 residues. DNA of the CDR3: TGTGCCAGCAGCTTAGTTTATGCGGGGGGCGGTGGATTGAACACTGAAGCTTTCTTT. Translation gives CASSLVYAGGGGLNTEAFF. Using reference TRBV7-9 and TRBJ1-1 for the parts outside the CDR3, the full variable domain is DTGVSQNPRHKITKRGQNVTFRCDPISEHNRLYWYRQTLGQGPEFLTYFQNEAQLEKSRLLSDRFSAERPKGSFSTLEIQRTEQGDSAMYLCASSLVYAGGGGLNTEAFFGQGTRLTVV.

The chain links TRBV18 to TRBJ2-7; D is uncertain. With 2 bases removed from V and 3 bases from J, the gap between germline ends came to 8 bases. This CDR3 comprises 13 residues. Germline V gene data show CDR1 as KGHSH and CDR2 as LQKENI. In DNA form, the CDR3 reads TGTGCCAGCTCACCATTTGCGGACTACGAGCAGTACTTC. Protein sequence: CASSPFADYEQYF.

V and J are TRBV5-6 and TRBJ1-2, with D possibly TRBD1 on 5 matching bases. CDR3 length: 13 residues. In germline, CDR1 is SGHDT, CDR2 YYEEEE. Trimming shortened V by 0 bases and J by 5 bases, and 8 bases separated the two germline ends. The CDR3 protein is CASSLAGGYGYTF. The CDR3 region has the DNA TGTGCCAGCAGCTTGGCGGGGGGATATGGCTACACCTTC.

This chain uses TRBV27 with TRBJ2-5; TRBD2 aligns across 7 bases. Trimming took 2 bases from V and 7 from J; bases not matched to a gene: 4. CDR1 is MNHEY and CDR2 is SMNVEV in the germline V gene (reference sequence). This CDR3 has 13 residues. This CDR3 reads CASSLEGRGTQYF. The DNA of the CDR3 is TGTGCCAGCAGTTTAGAGGGGAGGGGGACCCAGTACTTC.

The J gene is TRBJ2-3, the V gene TRBV7-2; 11 nucleotides line up with TRBD2. From germline, CDR1 is SGHTA and CDR2 FQGNSA. This CDR3 spans 17 amino acids. V trimming: 5 bases; J trimming: 6 bases; junction bases outside the gene matches: 13. CDR3: CASSPSLLAGGLDTQYF. The CDR3, as DNA: TGTGCCAGCAGCCCCAGTCTTCTAGCGGGAGGTCTGGATACGCAGTATTTT. Combining the CDR3 with reference TRBV7-2 and TRBJ2-3 gives the whole variable domain GAGVSQSPSNKVTEKGKDVELRCDPISGHTALYWYRQSLGQGLEFLIYFQGNSAPDKSGLPSDRFSAERTGGSVSTLTIQRTQQEDSAVYLCASSPSLLAGGLDTQYFGPGTRLTVL.

The chain combines TRBV28 with TRBJ1-4, with D unresolved. Trimming cost V 1 base and J 13 bases, with 10 bases left between them. CDR1 and CDR2 from the germline V gene are MDHEN and SYDVKM. This CDR3 region has 12 residues. The CDR3: CASSLSRYRLFF. The CDR3 nucleotides read TGTGCCAGCAGTTTATCCCGGTATCGACTGTTTTTT.

The chain is built from TRBV4-3 and TRBJ1-4; D is possibly TRBD1 (6 bases). V was clipped by 2 bases and J by 0 bases, with 13 bases between them. Germline V CDR1 and CDR2: LGHNA, YSLEER. The CDR3 extends over 17 amino acids. CDR3 sequence: CASSQTGIRPTNEKLFF. The CDR3 bases are TGCGCCAGCAGCCAAACAGGGATCCGGCCAACTAATGAAAAACTGTTTTTT.

This chain links TRBV7-9 with TRBJ2-3; 11 bases map to TRBD2. The CDR3 length is 15 residues. Unmatched junction bases numbered 8, after V lost 7 bases and J lost 5 bases. CDR1 is SEHNR and CDR2 is FQNEAQ in the germline V gene (reference sequence). This chain's CDR3 is CASNLLAGVRDTQYF. The CDR3 DNA sequence: TGTGCCAGCAACCTACTAGCGGGAGTGAGAGATACGCAGTATTTT.

The chain uses TRBV5-1 and TRBJ2-6; 8 bases are shared with TRBD1. The CDR3 consists of 19 residues. CDR1 and CDR2 from the germline V gene are SGHRS and YFSETQ. V was clipped by 4 bases and J by 2 bases; unmatched bases: 14. CDR3 protein: CASSPPGRGRLPGANVLTF. The CDR3 nucleotides read TGCGCCAGCAGCCCGCCTGGCAGGGGGCGCCTACCTGGGGCCAACGTCCTGACTTTC.

The chain has TRBV30 and TRBJ2-3, with TRBD1 matching over 10 bases. Germline V CDR1 and CDR2: GTSNPN, SVGIG (reference sequence). This CDR3 is 15 amino acids long. With V trimmed by 1 base and J by 1 base, 2 bases remained unmatched. The CDR3 sequence is CAWSEGQGGTDTQYF. For the CDR3, the DNA is TGTGCCTGGAGTGAAGGACAGGGGGGCACAGATACGCAGTATTTT.

The V gene is TRBV18, the J gene TRBJ1-5, with TRBD1 matching over 7 bases. Per the germline V gene, CDR1 is KGHSH and CDR2 is LQKENI. The CDR3 runs to 13 residues. The J segment lost 4 bases and the V segment lost 6 bases, leaving 3 bases of the junction unmatched. The CDR3 DNA reads TGTGCCAGCTCGCAGGGGGAAAATCAGCCCCAGCATTTT. The encoded protein is CASSQGENQPQHF. Combining the CDR3 with reference TRBV18 and TRBJ1-5 gives the whole variable domain NAGVMQNPRHLVRRRGQEARLRCSPMKGHSHVYWYRQLPEEGLKFMVYLQKENIIDESGMPKERFSAEFPKEGPSILRIQQVVRGDSAAYFCASSQGENQPQHFGDGTRLSIL.

The sample holds a few counts of this clone. The chain carries TRBV27 and TRBJ2-1; maybe TRBD2 (5 bases). CDR1 and CDR2 (germline): MNHEY, SMNVEV (reference sequence). The ends were cut back, 3 bases at V and 1 base at J, with 7 bases in the middle. The CDR3 is made up of 14 amino acids. The CDR3 DNA sequence: TGTGCCAGCAGTTTTCTAGCTTCCTACAATGAGCAGTTCTTC. Protein sequence: CASSFLASYNEQFF.

CDR3 loop: CSVPLGASMNTEAFF. The CDR3 nucleotides are TGCAGCGTTCCATTGGGGGCGTCTATGAACACTGAAGCTTTCTTT. V usage is TRBV29-1 and J usage is TRBJ1-1; D might be TRBD1 (6 bases). V lost 5 bases, J lost 0 bases, and 16 bases lay in between. Germline loops: CDR1 SQVTM, CDR2 ANQGSEA. This CDR3 comprises 15 residues.

This clone was recorded once. V and J are TRBV11-2 and TRBJ2-2; D may be TRBD2 (5 bases). CDR3 length: 16 amino acids. The V end was cut by 1 base, the J end by 0 bases, with 9 bases between. Germline CDR1 reads SGHAT; CDR2 reads FQNNGV. In DNA, the CDR3 is TGTGCCAGCAGCTTAGTTGCGGGCACGAACACCGGGGAGCTGTTTTTT. It is translated as CASSLVAGTNTGELFF.

The CDR3 sequence: CASSPTEREGLAGANVLTF. In nucleotides, the CDR3 is TGTGCCAGCTCACCAACGGAGCGGGAGGGCCTAGCTGGGGCCAACGTCCTGACTTTC. The gene calls are TRBV18 and TRBJ2-6; 10 bases map to TRBD2. Looked up from germline, CDR1 is KGHSH and CDR2 is LQKENI. This CDR3 is built from 19 residues. V shed 2 bases and J 2 bases; nucleotides not matched to a gene: 9.

This chain connects TRBV19 to TRBJ2-1; D might be TRBD1 (6 bases). This CDR3 has 15 amino acids. Trimming left V 4 bases short and J 10 bases short, with 20 bases between. The V gene's germline CDR1 is LNHDA and CDR2 SQIVND (reference sequence). CDR3 in amino acids: CASSNDRSAVNEQFF. The CDR3 coding sequence is TGTGCCAGTAGTAACGACAGGTCTGCGGTAAACGAGCAGTTCTTC.

This chain links TRBV3-1 (or the pseudogene TRBV3-2) with TRBJ2-7; 8 bases agree with TRBD1. CDR1 LGHDT and CDR2 YNNKEL come from the germline V gene (reference sequence). Trimming cost V 5 bases and J 4 bases; bases outside gene matches: 10. The CDR3 totals 15 residues. CDR3 nucleotide sequence: TGTGCCAGCAGCAAACTCCAGGGGGCCGGGTACGAGCAGTACTTC. It specifies CASSKLQGAGYEQYF.

A single count supports this clone. The chain has TRBV18 and TRBJ2-3, with TRBD2 identical over 11 bases. Trimming cost V 4 bases and J 6 bases; bases outside gene matches: 15. Germline CDR1 is KGHSH and CDR2 is LQKENI. CDR3 length equals 18 residues. DNA of the CDR3: TGTGCCAGCTCACTTACCCTACCCTTAGCGGGAGGGATCGATACGCAGTATTTT. It specifies CASSLTLPLAGGIDTQYF.

The V gene is TRBV28, the J gene TRBJ2-7, with 7 positions matching TRBD1. Germline V CDR1 and CDR2: MDHEN, SYDVKM. After removal of 3 bases from V and 2 bases from J, the junction contained 7 bases not matched to a gene. The CDR3 totals 15 residues. In DNA, the CDR3 is TGTGCCAGCAGTTTTATACAGGGGCCTACCTACGAGCAGTACTTC. Translated, it gives CASSFIQGPTYEQYF.

This clone was observed a single time. V gene TRBV28 combines with J gene TRBJ2-3, with D unresolved. The CDR3 length is 13 residues. Germline CDR1 and CDR2: MDHEN and SYDVKM. Trimming cost V 10 bases and J 2 bases, with 13 bases left between them. CDR3: CATSGENTDTQYF. Here the CDR3 DNA reads TGTGCCACTTCGGGTGAGAACACAGATACGCAGTATTTT.